Below are 6 T cell receptor beta chains sequenced from a single sample in a study of a mutant IDH1 vaccine in newly diagnosed glioma. Which antigens these TCRs recognize remains unknown. The protocol was immunoSEQ multiplex PCR, while the TCRdb copy is restricted to in-frame clones and leaves out a portion. The sample holds roughly 32,000 clones, approximately 78% seen once. The time point denotes: week 35, safety follow-up. A 20-mer mutant IDH1 peptide at 300 ug was injected subcutaneously with topical imiquimod. Specimen: PBMCs, collected from a glioma patient whose treatment included an IDH1 peptide vaccine. The receptors here all came from a woman under 30 with glioma.

V and J are TRBV5-1 and TRBJ1-1, with TRBD1 matching over 8 bases. The germline gives CDR1 SGHRS, CDR2 YFSETQ. The CDR3 is 14 residues long. The junction had 8 bases not matched to a gene; V was cut back by 3 bases and J by 7 bases. The CDR3 here is CASSSLQGVVEAFF. The CDR3, as DNA: TGCGCCAGCAGCTCATTACAGGGGGTGGTTGAAGCTTTCTTT. Drawing the rest from reference TRBV5-1 and TRBJ1-1, the complete variable domain is KAGVTQTPRYLIKTRGQQVTLSCSPISGHRSVSWYQQTPGQGLQFLFEYFSETQRNKGNFPGRFSGRQFSNSRSEMNVSTLELGDSALYLCASSSLQGVVEAFFGQGTRLTVV.

The chain has TRBV29-1 and TRBJ2-3, with D uncertain. The V end lost 4 bases, the J end lost 7 bases, and 6 bases lay between the germline ends. The CDR3 sequence is 10 residues long. From germline, CDR1 is SQVTM and CDR2 ANQGSEA. In nucleotides, the CDR3 is TGCAGCGTTGGTGGAAATACGCAGTATTTT. It yields the protein CSVGGNTQYF.

The sample holds a few counts of this clone. The gene calls are TRBV6-6 and TRBJ1-3; 7 bases map to TRBD1. The CDR3 spans 14 residues. Germline CDR1 and CDR2: MNHNY and SVGAGI (reference sequence). V dropped 0 bases and J dropped 8; count of bases not matched to a gene: 4. This CDR3 is CASSYSAGGDTIYF. DNA for the CDR3: TGTGCCAGCAGTTACTCGGCAGGGGGAGACACCATATATTTT.

This clone was recorded only once. The chain couples TRBV18 to TRBJ2-7; 7 positions match TRBD1. V shed 3 bases and J 5 bases; nucleotides not matched to a gene: 10. The CDR3 loop spans 15 amino acids. Germline CDR1 KGHSH, CDR2 LQKENI. The CDR3 spells CASSPTGVPAHEQYF. The CDR3 DNA follows: TGTGCCAGCTCACCCACAGGGGTACCCGCCCACGAGCAGTACTTC.

The chain has TRBV19 and TRBJ1-2; D gene unclear. With 5 bases removed from V and 8 bases from J, the gap between germline ends came to 12 bases. This CDR3 has 12 amino acids. Looked up from germline, CDR1 is LNHDA and CDR2 is SQIVND (reference sequence). The CDR3 reads CASSDIVGGYTF. CDR3 sequence (DNA): TGTGCCAGTAGTGATATTGTTGGAGGCTACACCTTC.

The chain recombines TRBV6-5 with TRBJ2-6; D possibly matches TRBD1 or TRBD2 (5 bases each). Germline V gene data show CDR1 as MNHEY and CDR2 as SVGAGI. CDR3 length equals 16 residues. Trimming cost V 2 bases and J 2 bases, with 10 bases left between them. The CDR3: CASSYDVGAGANVLTF. The CDR3 DNA reads TGTGCCAGCAGTTACGACGTGGGGGCTGGGGCCAACGTCCTGACTTTC.